Below, 22 T cell receptor beta chains from the same sample are listed, as sequenced in a study of shared clonotypes between healthy human individuals. Generated by immunoSEQ multiplex PCR, the TCRdb table keeps only in-frame clones and is missing some. The sample consists of 640,000 or so clones, about two thirds of them appearing once. Input material: memory CD4+ T cells sorted from blood. Documented subset: CD45RA-negative fraction. The receptor source for this set is a woman in her thirties in good health.

The chain has TRBV4-3 and TRBJ1-2, with D unclear. V was shortened by 1 base and J by 4 bases, with 13 bases between the two germline ends. Germline lookup yields CDR1 LGHNA and CDR2 YSLEER. The CDR3 extends over 15 amino acids. CDR3 bases: TGCGCCAGCAGCCAAGGCGTTGGAGGCGGCTATGGCTACACCTTC. Translated: CASSQGVGGGYGYTF.

The chain recombines TRBV5-4 with TRBJ2-5, with TRBD2 matching 7 bases. After removal of 1 base from V and 4 bases from J, the junction contained 10 bases not matched to a gene. The CDR3 is 16 amino acids. Germline V gene sequence: CDR1 SGHNT, CDR2 YYREEE (reference sequence). CDR3 sequence reads: CASSLSPAGSGETQYF. CDR3 DNA sequence: TGTGCCAGCAGCTTGTCTCCAGCGGGGAGCGGAGAGACCCAGTACTTC. Based on the CDR3 plus reference TRBV5-4 and TRBJ2-5, the full variable domain is ETGVTQSPTHLIKTRGQQVTLRCSSQSGHNTVSWYQQALGQGPQFIFQYYREEENGRGNFPPRFSGLQFPNYSSELNVNALELDDSALYLCASSLSPAGSGETQYFGPGTRLLVL.

Only a few counts were recorded for this clone. The chain employs TRBV12-5 and TRBJ2-5; D remains unclear. Trimming left V 6 bases short and J 2 bases short, with 4 bases between. The CDR3 has 11 amino acids. CDR1 and CDR2 (germline): LGHNT, FRNRAP. CDR3 bases: TGTGCTAGTGGCGAACAAGAGACCCAGTACTTC. Amino acids: CASGEQETQYF.

The chain carries TRBV28 and TRBJ2-7, with D possibly called TRBD1 or TRBD2 (6 bases each). V gave up 2 bases and J gave up 5 bases, with 16 bases separating them. The CDR3 loop spans 15 amino acids. CDR1 and CDR2 (germline): MDHEN, SYDVKM. The CDR3 coding sequence is TGTGCCAGCAGTTTAGGAGGGACTGAGGGGGACGAGCAGTACTTC. Its translation: CASSLGGTEGDEQYF.

To note about this clone: The same CDR3 arises from other DNA sequences in this sample as well. The V call is TRBV7-9, the J call TRBJ1-1; D unresolved. V shed 1 base and J shed 1 base, with 4 bases lying between them. This CDR3 has 13 amino acids. Germline V CDR1 and CDR2: SEHNR, FQNEAQ (reference sequence). CDR3 in amino acids: CASSLEGNTEAFF. The CDR3 DNA sequence: TGTGCCAGCAGCTTAGAAGGGAACACTGAAGCTTTCTTT.

The chain uses TRBV11-1 and TRBJ2-5; D is unresolved. The J call may not be correct, given that the DNA end is closer to TRBJ2-7. This CDR3 comprises 14 residues. CDR1 is SGHAT and CDR2 is FQDESV in the germline V gene (reference sequence). The CDR3 DNA is TGTGCCAGCCGCCCCAGATCCGGAAACTACGAGCAGTACTTC. Its protein is CASRPRSGNYEQYF.

On this clone itself: This same CDR3 is encoded by further DNA sequences in the sample. The chain recombines TRBV9 with TRBJ2-1, with 9 bases that match TRBD1. J was trimmed by 4 bases and V by 0 bases; bases with no gene match: 5. The CDR3 has 16 amino acids. Germline V gene sequence: CDR1 SGDLS, CDR2 YYNGEE. The chain's CDR3 is CASSVVGQGSYNEQFF. CDR3 in DNA: TGTGCCAGCAGCGTAGTAGGACAGGGGTCGTACAATGAGCAGTTCTTC.

This chain uses TRBV29-1 with TRBJ1-1; D might be TRBD1 (6 bases). V lost 4 bases and J lost 1, with 7 bases in between. There are 12 residues in the CDR3. Germline CDR1 and CDR2: SQVTM and ANQGSEA. The CDR3: CSVGGGNTEAFF. CDR3 bases: TGCAGCGTTGGAGGGGGGAACACTGAAGCTTTCTTT.

The chain uses TRBV28 and TRBJ1-1; no clear D gene. Trimming cost V 6 bases and J 3 bases, with 14 bases left between them. The CDR3 has 14 residues. Germline CDR1 is MDHEN and CDR2 is SYDVKM. The CDR3 region is CASSQATTDTEAFF. The CDR3 DNA is TGTGCCAGCAGCCAGGCGACGACGGACACTGAAGCTTTCTTT.

The V call is TRBV5-1, the J call TRBJ1-1; a weak D match, TRBD1 (5 bases). Trimming pared 1 base from V and 3 bases from J, leaving 13 bases between. Germline V lookup: CDR1 SGHRS, CDR2 YFSETQ. This CDR3 contains 15 residues. The CDR3 sequence: CASSLSGERYTEAFF. The DNA for the CDR3 is TGCGCCAGCAGCTTGTCGGGGGAGCGGTACACTGAAGCTTTCTTT.

This clone was seen more than once but under ten times. The chain joins TRBV19 to TRBJ1-1; the D is unclear. The CDR3 is 13 residues long. V was trimmed by 6 bases and J by 2 bases, leaving 10 bases between them. Germline CDR1 is LNHDA and CDR2 is SQIVND (reference sequence). The CDR3 DNA is TGTGCCAGTAGCATGTCACTAAACACTGAAGCTTTCTTT. Its translation is CASSMSLNTEAFF.

The V gene is TRBV29-1, the J gene TRBJ1-6, with 7 positions matching TRBD1. The junction had 8 bases not matched to a gene; V was cut back by 4 bases and J by 11 bases. The CDR3 covers 13 residues. Germline assignment: CDR1 SQVTM and CDR2 ANQGSEA. The CDR3 DNA sequence: TGCAGCGTTGCCACAGGGGAGAGGACACCCCTCCACTTT. Protein sequence: CSVATGERTPLHF.

V and J are TRBV7-9 and TRBJ1-1, with D possibly being TRBD1 (5 bases). V was pared by 4 bases and J by 1 base, with 13 bases between. CDR3 length: 15 residues. Germline CDR1 SEHNR, CDR2 FQNEAQ (reference sequence). The CDR3 coding sequence is TGTGCCAGCAGCTCCCAAGGCGGGGGGAACACTGAAGCTTTCTTT. Translating it yields CASSSQGGGNTEAFF. Using reference TRBV7-9 and TRBJ1-1 for the parts outside the CDR3, the full variable domain is DTGVSQNPRHKITKRGQNVTFRCDPISEHNRLYWYRQTLGQGPEFLTYFQNEAQLEKSRLLSDRFSAERPKGSFSTLEIQRTEQGDSAMYLCASSSQGGGNTEAFFGQGTRLTVV.

The V gene is TRBV6-1, the J gene TRBJ1-2, with D tentatively TRBD1 (5 bases). Trimming removed 4 bases at V and 5 bases at J, with 17 bases between. The CDR3 contains 15 residues. The germline gives CDR1 MNHNS, CDR2 SASEGT. CDR3 residues: CASSGTGTRLYGYTF. The CDR3 coding sequence is TGTGCCAGCAGTGGCACAGGCACCCGTCTGTATGGCTACACCTTC.

This clone was recorded at least ten times. V and J are TRBV11-1 and TRBJ2-1; D is tentatively TRBD1 or TRBD2 (5 bases each). The CDR3 extends over 15 amino acids. V was trimmed by 1 base and J by 0 bases, leaving 7 bases between them. Germline V gene data show CDR1 as SGHAT and CDR2 as FQDESV (reference sequence). CDR3 residues: CASSLEGPSYNEQFF. CDR3 DNA: TGTGCCAGCAGCTTAGAGGGACCCTCCTACAATGAGCAGTTCTTC.

The V call is TRBV28, the J call TRBJ2-5; D ambiguous. Looked up from germline, CDR1 is MDHEN and CDR2 is SYDVKM. The CDR3 is 13 amino acids. Trimming removed 1 base at V and 4 bases at J, with 7 bases between. CDR3 in DNA: TGTGCCAGCAGTTTATTCCCAGGAGAGACCCAGTACTTC. Protein product: CASSLFPGETQYF.

On this clone: This sample includes further DNA sequences coding for the same CDR3. This chain joins TRBV5-1 and TRBJ2-3, with 10 positions matching TRBD2. Germline V lookup: CDR1 SGHRS, CDR2 YFSETQ. Germline trimming cut 0 bases from V and 6 bases from J; bases unmatched to any gene: 4. This CDR3 is 15 amino acids long. The DNA for the CDR3 is TGCGCCAGCAGCTTGGTACCTAGCGGGAGTGATACGCAGTATTTT. It specifies CASSLVPSGSDTQYF. Drawing the rest from reference TRBV5-1 and TRBJ2-3, the complete variable domain is KAGVTQTPRYLIKTRGQQVTLSCSPISGHRSVSWYQQTPGQGLQFLFEYFSETQRNKGNFPGRFSGRQFSNSRSEMNVSTLELGDSALYLCASSLVPSGSDTQYFGPGTRLTVL.

The chain joins TRBV15 to TRBJ1-2; 9 nucleotides align to TRBD1. This CDR3 has 14 residues. With 1 base clipped from V and 4 bases from J, the junction kept 1 base outside the gene matches. Germline V CDR1 and CDR2: LNHNV, YYDKDF (reference sequence). The CDR3 is CATSRGDRAYGYTF. CDR3 coding DNA: TGTGCCACCAGCAGAGGGGACAGGGCCTATGGCTACACCTTC.

This clone has more than one count but fewer than ten. The rearrangement links TRBV6-6 to TRBJ2-3; D uncertain. This CDR3 has 13 amino acids. V was pared by 5 bases and J by 2 bases, with 8 bases between. Germline loops: CDR1 MNHNY, CDR2 SVGAGI (reference sequence). The CDR3 region is CASSTGSTDTQYF. CDR3 nucleotides: TGTGCCAGCAGTACGGGCTCCACAGATACGCAGTATTTT.

Notes on this clone: Additional DNA sequences in this sample encode the identical CDR3. The chain recombines TRBV28 with TRBJ1-3, with a weak D call TRBD1 (5 bases). The V gene lost 5 bases and the J gene lost 0 bases, with 11 bases spanning the gap. The CDR3 is 15 amino acids. Germline V lookup: CDR1 MDHEN, CDR2 SYDVKM. This chain's CDR3 is CASSPWGSSGNTIYF. As DNA, the CDR3 is TGTGCCAGCAGTCCGTGGGGGAGCTCTGGAAACACCATATATTTT.

This chain's CDR3 is CASSLDSIRSGYTF. The CDR3 DNA sequence: TGTGCCAGCTCGCTCGACAGTATAAGATCTGGCTACACCTTC. The chain has TRBV28 and TRBJ1-2, with D maybe TRBD1 (5 bases). Germline loops: CDR1 MDHEN, CDR2 SYDVKM. V was cut by 8 bases and J by 7 bases, with 20 bases left in between. The CDR3 loop spans 14 amino acids.

Here the CDR3 DNA reads TGTGCCAGCAGTTACGCAGGGCGCACCGGGGAGCTGTTTTTT. This sequence encodes CASSYAGRTGELFF. J is TRBJ2-2 and V is TRBV6-5; a weak D match, TRBD1 (5 bases). CDR3 length: 14 amino acids. The V gene's germline CDR1 is MNHEY and CDR2 SVGAGI. Trimming stripped 2 bases from V and 4 bases from J, with 8 bases between.